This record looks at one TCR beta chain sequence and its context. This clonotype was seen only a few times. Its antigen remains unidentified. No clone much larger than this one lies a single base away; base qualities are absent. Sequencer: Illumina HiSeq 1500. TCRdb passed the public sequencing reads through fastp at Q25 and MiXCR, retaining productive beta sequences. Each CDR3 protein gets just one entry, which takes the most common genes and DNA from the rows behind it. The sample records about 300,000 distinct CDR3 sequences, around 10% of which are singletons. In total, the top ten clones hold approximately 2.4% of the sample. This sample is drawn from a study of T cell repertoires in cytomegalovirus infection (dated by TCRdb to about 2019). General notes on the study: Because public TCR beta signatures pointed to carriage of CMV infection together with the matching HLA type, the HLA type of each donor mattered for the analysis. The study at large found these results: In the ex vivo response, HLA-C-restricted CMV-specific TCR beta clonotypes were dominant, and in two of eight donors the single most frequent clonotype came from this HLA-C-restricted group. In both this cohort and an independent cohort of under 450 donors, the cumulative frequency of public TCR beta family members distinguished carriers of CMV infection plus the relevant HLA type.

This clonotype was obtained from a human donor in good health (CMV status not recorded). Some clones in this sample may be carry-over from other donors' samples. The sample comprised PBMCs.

CDR3 sequence: CASSSLSAPPLGLAVGDTQYF. In nucleotides, the sequence is TGTGCCAGCAGTTCCCTAAGTGCCCCGCCCCTCGGACTAGCGGTAGGAGATACGCAGTATTTT. The receptor chain draws on TRBV28 and TRBJ2-3, with TRBD2 matching 10 junction bases. V is trimmed back by 4 bases and J by 5 bases, and the junction contains 24 bases that no gene match accounts for. CDR1 and CDR2 (MDHEN, SYDVKM) derive from the germline V gene. The CDR3 contains 21 residues, cysteine and phenylalanine counted. Only the CDR3 DNA stays, 63 bases, in frame from base 1.